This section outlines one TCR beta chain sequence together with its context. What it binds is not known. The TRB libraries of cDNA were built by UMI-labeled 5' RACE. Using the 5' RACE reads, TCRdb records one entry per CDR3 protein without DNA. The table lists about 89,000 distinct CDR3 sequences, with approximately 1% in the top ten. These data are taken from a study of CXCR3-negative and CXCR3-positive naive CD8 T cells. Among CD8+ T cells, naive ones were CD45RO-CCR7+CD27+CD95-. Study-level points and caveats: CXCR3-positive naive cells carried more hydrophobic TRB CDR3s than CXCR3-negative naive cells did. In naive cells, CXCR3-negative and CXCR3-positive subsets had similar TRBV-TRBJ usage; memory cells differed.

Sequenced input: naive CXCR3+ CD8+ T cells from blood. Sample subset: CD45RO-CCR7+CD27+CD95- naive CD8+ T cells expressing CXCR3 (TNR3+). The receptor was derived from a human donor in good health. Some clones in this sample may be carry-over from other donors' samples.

The CDR3 region is CSAREQGTYEQYF. The chain uses TRBV20-1 and TRBJ2-7. CDR1 and CDR2 from the germline V gene are DFQATT and SNEGSKA (reference sequence). The CDR3 covers 13 residues.